Listed below are T cell receptor beta chains from one sample, sequenced in a study of blood T cell repertoires in COVID-19. Produced via immunoSEQ multiplex PCR; TCRdb's table is partial and in-frame only. The table shows about 390,000 clones, with more than 70% occurring only once. Sequenced sample: peripheral blood. These receptors originate from a woman in her sixties or seventies with COVID-19, enrolled during active disease. Each CDR3 is given with its conserved first and last residue. Each record gives: V gene, CDR3 length, J gene, D gene, clone size, CDR3 protein, CDR3 DNA. A D gene is named only where the DNA matches it firmly. Rows may omit the clone size; those that give it use once, few, many or a size class.

v_gene: TRBV5-1
len: 15
j_gene: TRBJ1-4
d_gene: NA
abundance: NA
CDR3aa: CASSLDGSGGEKLFF
CDR3nt: TGCGCCAGCAGCTTGGACGGATCGGGGGGTGAAAAACTGTTTTTT

v_gene: TRBV4-1
len: 15
j_gene: TRBJ2-1
d_gene: TRBD1
abundance: NA
CDR3aa: CASSQGTGRPNEQFF
CDR3nt: TGCGCCAGCAGCCAAGGGACAGGGAGACCCAATGAGCAGTTCTTC

v_gene: TRBV5-5
len: 14
j_gene: TRBJ2-7
d_gene: TRBD1
abundance: once
CDR3aa: CASSPETGSYEQYF
CDR3nt: TGTGCCAGCAGCCCAGAGACAGGGTCCTACGAGCAGTACTTC

v_gene: TRBV3-1/TRBV3-2
len: 18
j_gene: TRBJ2-1
d_gene: TRBD2
abundance: NA
CDR3aa: CASSPGLAGARTSNEQFF
CDR3nt: TGTGCCAGCAGCCCGGGACTAGCGGGGGCCCGAACTTCCAATGAGCAGTTCTTC

v_gene: TRBV15
len: 16
j_gene: TRBJ1-4
d_gene: NA
abundance: NA
CDR3aa: CATSRDGVRNNEKLFF
CDR3nt: TGTGCCACCAGCAGAGATGGAGTTCGGAATAATGAAAAACTGTTTTTT

v_gene: TRBV7-2
len: 14
j_gene: TRBJ2-7
d_gene: TRBD1
abundance: NA
CDR3aa: CASSSRDRGYEQYF
CDR3nt: TGTGCCAGCAGCTCCCGGGACAGGGGGTACGAGCAGTACTTC

v_gene: TRBV9
len: 15
j_gene: TRBJ1-3
d_gene: NA
abundance: NA
CDR3aa: CASSGIQGSGNTIYF
CDR3nt: TGTGCCAGCAGCGGAATACAGGGCTCTGGAAACACCATATATTTT

v_gene: TRBV18
len: 15
j_gene: TRBJ2-7
d_gene: TRBD1
abundance: NA
CDR3aa: CASSNPGQGAYEQYF
CDR3nt: TGTGCCAGCTCAAATCCGGGACAGGGGGCCTACGAGCAGTACTTC

v_gene: TRBV5-1
len: 16
j_gene: TRBJ1-2
d_gene: NA
abundance: NA
CDR3aa: CASSLDPGPMYYGYTF
CDR3nt: TGCGCCAGCAGCTTGGACCCTGGCCCAATGTACTATGGCTACACCTTC

v_gene: TRBV29-1
len: 14
j_gene: TRBJ1-2
d_gene: TRBD1
abundance: NA
CDR3aa: CSVEDRGQGYGYTF
CDR3nt: TGCAGCGTTGAAGATCGGGGACAGGGATATGGCTACACCTTC

v_gene: TRBV5-6
len: 13
j_gene: TRBJ1-5
d_gene: NA
abundance: NA
CDR3aa: CASSLRGTQPQHF
CDR3nt: TGTGCCAGCAGCTTACGGGGGACTCAGCCCCAGCATTTT

v_gene: TRBV7-9
len: 14
j_gene: TRBJ1-1
d_gene: NA
abundance: NA
CDR3aa: CASSAGRGATEAFF
CDR3nt: TGTGCCAGCAGCGCGGGGCGGGGGGCGACTGAAGCTTTCTTT

v_gene: TRBV30
len: 14
j_gene: TRBJ2-7
d_gene: TRBD1
abundance: NA
CDR3aa: CAWSYQGARHEQYF
CDR3nt: TGTGCCTGGAGTTATCAGGGGGCGCGCCACGAGCAGTACTTC

v_gene: TRBV27
len: 15
j_gene: TRBJ1-5
d_gene: NA
abundance: NA
CDR3aa: CASSPGRRGNQPQHF
CDR3nt: TGTGCCAGCAGCCCGGGGCGGCGGGGGAATCAGCCCCAGCATTTT

v_gene: TRBV19
len: 15
j_gene: TRBJ1-1
d_gene: NA
abundance: NA
CDR3aa: CASSLPGHQNTEAFF
CDR3nt: TGTGCCAGTAGTTTACCGGGACATCAGAACACTGAAGCTTTCTTT

v_gene: TRBV6-1
len: 16
j_gene: TRBJ2-4
d_gene: TRBD1
abundance: once
CDR3aa: CASSALVGGGKNIQYF
CDR3nt: TGTGCCAGCAGTGCCCTGGTAGGGGGCGGCAAAAACATTCAGTACTTC

v_gene: TRBV5-1
len: 13
j_gene: TRBJ1-1
d_gene: NA
abundance: NA
CDR3aa: CASSLAFGAEAFF
CDR3nt: TGCGCCAGCAGCTTGGCTTTCGGTGCTGAAGCTTTCTTT

v_gene: TRBV19
len: 17
j_gene: TRBJ1-3
d_gene: TRBD1
abundance: NA
CDR3aa: CASSHGTGLRTGNTIYF
CDR3nt: TGTGCCAGTAGTCACGGGACAGGGTTACGAACTGGAAACACCATATATTTT

v_gene: TRBV29-1
len: 16
j_gene: TRBJ2-6
d_gene: TRBD2
abundance: NA
CDR3aa: CSAPSGGFSGANVLTF
CDR3nt: TGCAGCGCTCCTAGCGGGGGGTTCTCTGGGGCCAACGTCCTGACTTTC

v_gene: TRBV11-2
len: 17
j_gene: TRBJ2-7
d_gene: TRBD2
abundance: NA
CDR3aa: CASSLEAGGGRGYEQYF
CDR3nt: TGTGCCAGCAGCTTAGAGGCGGGGGGGGGCCGAGGGTACGAGCAGTACTTC

v_gene: TRBV7-9
len: 16
j_gene: TRBJ2-5
d_gene: TRBD2
abundance: NA
CDR3aa: CASSLGGGTHQETQYF
CDR3nt: TGTGCCAGCAGCTTAGGCGGGGGGACCCACCAAGAGACCCAGTACTTC

v_gene: TRBV20-1
len: 11
j_gene: TRBJ1-2
d_gene: NA
abundance: few
CDR3aa: CSASRQAGYTF
CDR3nt: TGCAGTGCTTCCCGACAGGCTGGCTACACCTTC

v_gene: TRBV18
len: 17
j_gene: TRBJ2-1
d_gene: TRBD1
abundance: NA
CDR3aa: CASSPESRDRFYNEQFF
CDR3nt: TGTGCCAGCTCACCTGAAAGCCGGGACAGATTCTACAATGAGCAGTTCTTC

v_gene: TRBV6-6
len: 19
j_gene: TRBJ2-1
d_gene: TRBD2
abundance: NA
CDR3aa: CASSRQTTGTSGFYNEQFF
CDR3nt: TGTGCCAGCAGTCGCCAAACCACCGGGACTAGCGGGTTCTACAATGAGCAGTTCTTC

v_gene: TRBV13
len: 14
j_gene: TRBJ1-1
d_gene: NA
abundance: few
CDR3aa: CASSSNIMNTEAFF
CDR3nt: TGTGCCAGCAGCTCAAACATCATGAACACTGAAGCTTTCTTT

v_gene: TRBV28
len: 14
j_gene: TRBJ1-5
d_gene: NA
abundance: NA
CDR3aa: CASSFGRRGQPQHF
CDR3nt: TGTGCCAGCAGTTTTGGCAGACGAGGTCAGCCCCAGCATTTT

v_gene: TRBV11-3
len: 14
j_gene: TRBJ1-4
d_gene: TRBD1
abundance: NA
CDR3aa: CASSKGTGNEKLFF
CDR3nt: TGTGCCAGCAGCAAGGGGACAGGGAATGAAAAACTGTTTTTT